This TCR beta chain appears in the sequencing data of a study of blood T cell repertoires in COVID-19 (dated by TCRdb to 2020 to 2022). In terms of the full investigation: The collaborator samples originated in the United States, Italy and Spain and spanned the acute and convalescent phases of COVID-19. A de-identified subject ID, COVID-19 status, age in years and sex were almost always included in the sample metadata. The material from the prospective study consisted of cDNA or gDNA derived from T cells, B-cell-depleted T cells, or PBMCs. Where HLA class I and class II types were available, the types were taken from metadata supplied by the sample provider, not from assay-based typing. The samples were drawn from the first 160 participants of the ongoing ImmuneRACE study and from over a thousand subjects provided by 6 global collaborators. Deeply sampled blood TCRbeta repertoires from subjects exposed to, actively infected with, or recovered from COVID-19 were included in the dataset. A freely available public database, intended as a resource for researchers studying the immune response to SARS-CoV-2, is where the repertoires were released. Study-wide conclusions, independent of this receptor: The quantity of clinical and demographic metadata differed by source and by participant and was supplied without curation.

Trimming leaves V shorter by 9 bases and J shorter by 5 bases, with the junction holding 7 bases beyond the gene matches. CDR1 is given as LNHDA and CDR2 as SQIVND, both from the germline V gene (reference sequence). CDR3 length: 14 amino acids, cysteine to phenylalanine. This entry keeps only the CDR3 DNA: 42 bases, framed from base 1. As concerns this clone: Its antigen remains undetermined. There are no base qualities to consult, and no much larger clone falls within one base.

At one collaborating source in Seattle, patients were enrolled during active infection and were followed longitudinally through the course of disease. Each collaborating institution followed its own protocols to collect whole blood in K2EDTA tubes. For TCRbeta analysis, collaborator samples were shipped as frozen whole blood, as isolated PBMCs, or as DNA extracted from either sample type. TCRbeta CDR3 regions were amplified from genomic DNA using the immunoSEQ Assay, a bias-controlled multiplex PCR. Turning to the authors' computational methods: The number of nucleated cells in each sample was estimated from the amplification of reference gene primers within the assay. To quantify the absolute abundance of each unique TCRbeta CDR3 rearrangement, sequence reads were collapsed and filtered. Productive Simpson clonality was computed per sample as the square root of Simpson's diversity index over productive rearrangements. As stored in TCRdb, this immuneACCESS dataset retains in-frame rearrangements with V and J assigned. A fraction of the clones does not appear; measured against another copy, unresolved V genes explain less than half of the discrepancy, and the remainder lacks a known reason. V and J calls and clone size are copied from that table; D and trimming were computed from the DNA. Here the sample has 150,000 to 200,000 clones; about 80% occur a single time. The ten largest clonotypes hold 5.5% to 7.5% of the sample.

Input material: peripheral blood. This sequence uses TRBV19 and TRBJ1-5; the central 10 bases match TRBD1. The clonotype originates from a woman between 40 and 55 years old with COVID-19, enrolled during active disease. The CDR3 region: CASTTGTGDQPQHF. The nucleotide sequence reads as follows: TGTGCCAGCACAACCGGGACAGGGGATCAGCCCCAGCATTTT.